The next 27 T cell receptor beta chains were all read from a single sample in a study of T cell responses to AZD1222 COVID-19 vaccine. Generated by immunoSEQ multiplex PCR, the TCRdb table keeps only in-frame clones and is missing some. The table shows 100,000 to 110,000 clones, with 80% to 95% occurring only once. Material: peripheral blood, obtained on day 0 of AZD1222 vaccination. These TCRs come from an adult in good health.

The V and J genes are TRBV6-1 and TRBJ1-2; D gene ambiguous. The CDR3 spans 16 residues. Trimming took 3 bases from V and 0 from J, leaving 14 bases between them. Germline loops: CDR1 MNHNS, CDR2 SASEGT. This chain's CDR3 is CASSEGRLGPNYGYTF. DNA of the CDR3: TGTGCCAGCAGTGAGGGCAGGTTAGGGCCTAACTATGGCTACACCTTC.

This chain connects TRBV3-1 (or the pseudogene TRBV3-2) to TRBJ1-3; no clear D. V lost 1 base to trimming and J lost 0 bases, with 7 bases between them. This CDR3 has 15 amino acids. Per germline, CDR1 LGHDT and CDR2 YNNKEL (reference sequence). CDR3 DNA: TGTGCCAGCAGCCAAGTTGCCCTCTCTGGAAACACCATATATTTT. Translated, it gives CASSQVALSGNTIYF.

The V call is TRBV19, the J call TRBJ2-7; 8 bases map to TRBD1. CDR3 length equals 14 residues. V lost 6 bases and J lost 2; bases outside the gene matches: 6. Germline values: CDR1 LNHDA, CDR2 SQIVND (reference sequence). The CDR3 DNA sequence: TGTGCCAGTAGACCGAGGGACAGGCCCTACGAGCAGTACTTC. Amino acids: CASRPRDRPYEQYF.

The chain joins TRBV7-3 to TRBJ2-3; 8 bases align to TRBD2. Losses at the gene ends were 5 bases for V and 2 bases for J; bases not matched to a gene: 6. CDR3 size: 15 residues. Germline CDR1 reads SGHTA; CDR2 reads FQGTGA. The CDR3 nucleotides read TGTGCCAGCAGCCAACGGGGGGGCTACACAGATACGCAGTATTTT. It encodes CASSQRGGYTDTQYF.

The J gene is TRBJ1-2, the V gene TRBV5-1; 12 bases match TRBD1. The CDR3 is made up of 15 amino acids. Per germline, CDR1 SGHRS and CDR2 YFSETQ. Germline trimming cut 2 bases from V and 7 bases from J; bases unmatched to any gene: 6. The DNA for the CDR3 is TGCGCCAGCAGCTTACCGGGACAGGGGGCAACTGGCTACACCTTC. Encoded protein: CASSLPGQGATGYTF.

V gene TRBV3-1 (or the pseudogene TRBV3-2) combines with J gene TRBJ1-2; D ambiguous. The CDR3 loop spans 13 amino acids. Germline loops: CDR1 LGHDT, CDR2 YNNKEL (reference sequence). The V gene lost 1 base and the J gene lost 3 bases, with 6 bases spanning the gap. For the CDR3, the DNA is TGTGCCAGCAGCCAAGGGACGGACTATGGCTACACCTTC. Translated, it gives CASSQGTDYGYTF.

The chain is built from TRBV19 and TRBJ2-7; TRBD2 might be the D (6 bases). This CDR3 has 14 residues. Germline-derived CDR1 and CDR2 are LNHDA and SQIVND (reference sequence). V lost 4 bases and J lost 6, with 16 bases in between. This chain's CDR3 is CASSTVEGSREQYF. CDR3 coding DNA: TGTGCCAGTAGTACTGTGGAGGGGTCTCGCGAGCAGTACTTC.

J is TRBJ2-1 and V is TRBV27; 9 bases align to TRBD2. This CDR3 region has 15 residues. CDR1 is MNHEY and CDR2 is SMNVEV in the germline V gene (reference sequence). J was trimmed by 8 bases and V by 7 bases; bases with no gene match: 12. CDR3 residues: CASISGREGLDEQFF. The CDR3 region has the DNA TGTGCCAGCATCTCGGGGCGGGAGGGCTTAGATGAGCAGTTCTTC.

This chain joins TRBV19 and TRBJ2-3; D is perhaps TRBD1 or TRBD2 (5 bases each). CDR3 length: 14 amino acids. The germline V and J ends were trimmed by 5 bases and 3 bases, with 12 bases remaining between them. Germline assignment: CDR1 LNHDA and CDR2 SQIVND (reference sequence). CDR3: CASSYGTATDTQYF. CDR3 sequence (DNA): TGTGCCAGTAGTTACGGGACCGCGACAGATACGCAGTATTTT.

The chain is built from TRBV15 and TRBJ1-1; D call uncertain. The CDR3 consists of 13 residues. V shed 3 bases and J shed 4 bases, with 9 bases lying between them. CDR1 and CDR2 from the germline V gene are LNHNV and YYDKDF (reference sequence). CDR3 sequence: CATSSVGSTEAFF. In DNA form, the CDR3 reads TGTGCCACCAGCAGTGTGGGGAGCACTGAAGCTTTCTTT.

The V gene is TRBV19, the J gene TRBJ1-2, with D possibly matching TRBD1 (6 bases). The CDR3 is 13 residues long. Trimming left V 3 bases short and J 7 bases short, with 12 bases between. CDR1 is LNHDA and CDR2 is SQIVND in the germline V gene (reference sequence). CDR3 amino acids: CASSMPGDRGYTF. CDR3 in DNA: TGTGCCAGTAGTATGCCAGGGGATCGTGGCTACACCTTC.

This clone was recorded only once. The rearrangement joins TRBV18 to TRBJ1-5; D gene uncertain. The V gene lost 2 bases and the J gene lost 3 bases, with 8 bases spanning the gap. Germline CDR1 and CDR2: KGHSH and LQKENI. The CDR3 is 14 residues long. The CDR3 DNA reads as TGTGCCAGCTCACCAACCCCAGCCAATCAGCCCCAGCATTTT. Translated: CASSPTPANQPQHF.

The V gene is TRBV28, the J gene TRBJ2-1; D is uncertain. Germline assignment: CDR1 MDHEN and CDR2 SYDVKM. The CDR3 is 12 amino acids. The V gene lost 7 bases and the J gene lost 7 bases, with 11 bases spanning the gap. CDR3 bases: TGTGCCAGCATTTCCCCCACTAATGAGCAGTTCTTC. Its translation is CASISPTNEQFF.

This chain uses TRBV5-1 with TRBJ2-1; possibly TRBD2 for D (7 bases). This CDR3 spans 17 amino acids. The germline V and J ends were trimmed by 0 bases and 4 bases, with 17 bases remaining between them. Per the germline V gene, CDR1 is SGHRS and CDR2 is YFSETQ. The CDR3 spells CASSLGRGRGGYNEQFF. For the CDR3, the DNA is TGCGCCAGCAGCTTGGGTCGGGGGCGCGGGGGTTACAATGAGCAGTTCTTC.

The chain uses TRBV3-1 (or the pseudogene TRBV3-2) and TRBJ2-1; 13 positions agree with TRBD2. V shed 4 bases, J shed 3 bases, and the junction held 3 bases outside the gene matches. Germline-derived CDR1 and CDR2 are LGHDT and YNNKEL (reference sequence). The CDR3 contains 16 residues. The CDR3 here is CASSPGLAGVYNEQFF. The CDR3, as DNA: TGTGCCAGCAGCCCCGGACTAGCGGGAGTCTACAATGAGCAGTTCTTC.

The gene calls are TRBV6-5 and TRBJ2-2, with 8 bases matching TRBD2. With 5 bases clipped from V and 0 bases from J, the junction kept 2 bases outside the gene matches. This CDR3 comprises 15 residues. Germline V gene sequence: CDR1 MNHEY, CDR2 SVGAGI. DNA of the CDR3: TGTGCCAGCAGTCGGGGGGGGGCGAACACCGGGGAGCTGTTTTTT. Translating gives CASSRGGANTGELFF.

This sequence joins TRBV14 and TRBJ2-5; the D call may be TRBD1 or TRBD2 (5 bases each). The V gene's germline CDR1 is SGHDN and CDR2 FVKESK. Trimming stripped 4 bases from V and 3 bases from J, with 12 bases between. The CDR3 spans 14 residues. The CDR3 spells CASSLRRGEETQYF. Written as DNA, the CDR3 is TGTGCCAGCAGCCTACGGAGAGGGGAAGAGACCCAGTACTTC.

V usage is TRBV11-2 and J usage is TRBJ2-3; either TRBD1 or TRBD2 may supply D (5 bases each). This CDR3 is 14 amino acids long. Per germline, CDR1 SGHAT and CDR2 FQNNGV. V was clipped by 1 base and J by 6 bases, with 11 bases between them. In DNA form, the CDR3 reads TGTGCCAGCAGCTTAGTATCGGGGCGGGATACGCAGTATTTT. Encoded protein: CASSLVSGRDTQYF. The full variable domain, rest sourced from reference TRBV11-2 and TRBJ2-3, is EAGVAQSPRYKIIEKRQSVAFWCNPISGHATLYWYQQILGQGPKLLIQFQNNGVVDDSQLPKDRFSAERLKGVDSTLKIQPAKLEDSAVYLCASSLVSGRDTQYFGPGTRLTVL.

V is TRBV24-1 and J is TRBJ1-3; a weak D match, TRBD1 (5 bases). This CDR3 has 16 amino acids. CDR1 and CDR2 (germline): KGHDR, SFDVKD. V was cut by 5 bases and J by 4 bases, with 17 bases left in between. CDR3 sequence (DNA): TGTGCCACCAGTGCCGGCAGGGAAGGGCGAGGAAACACCATATATTTT. Protein sequence: CATSAGREGRGNTIYF.

The chain combines TRBV11-3 with TRBJ1-6; D is uncertain. The CDR3 has 17 amino acids. In germline, CDR1 is SGHNT, CDR2 YENEEA. V lost 1 base to trimming and J lost 1 base, with 11 bases between them. CDR3 coding DNA: TGTGCCAGCAGCTTAGGGAGTTCCTATTCCTATAATTCACCCCTCCACTTT. Protein sequence: CASSLGSSYSYNSPLHF.

The J gene is TRBJ2-1, the V gene TRBV18; D unresolved. CDR1 is KGHSH and CDR2 is LQKENI in the germline V gene. V shed 2 bases and J shed 3 bases, with 8 bases lying between them. The CDR3 is 14 residues long. CDR3 in DNA: TGTGCCAGCTCACCAGGAAGGCGCTACAATGAGCAGTTCTTC. Its protein product is CASSPGRRYNEQFF.

V gene TRBV5-8 combines with J gene TRBJ1-2; 9 positions match TRBD1. V was clipped by 4 bases and J by 5 bases; unmatched bases: 3. CDR1 and CDR2 (germline): SGHTS, YDEGEE. The CDR3 runs to 13 residues. DNA for the CDR3: TGTGCCAGCAGCCCAGACAGGGGGTATGGCTACACCTTC. Protein product: CASSPDRGYGYTF.

The J gene is TRBJ2-3, the V gene TRBV10-3; 12 bases line up with TRBD2. The V and J ends lost 5 bases and 0 bases, in that order; junction bases with no gene match: 3. The CDR3 is 16 amino acids. The germline gives CDR1 ENHRY, CDR2 SYGVKD. CDR3 DNA sequence: TGTGCCATCAGTCCCGGGACTAGCGGGAGCACAGATACGCAGTATTTT. This encodes CAISPGTSGSTDTQYF.

This rearrangement joins TRBV6-5 to TRBJ1-4; D unresolved. Germline V gene sequence: CDR1 MNHEY, CDR2 SVGAGI. This CDR3 contains 15 residues. Between the trimmed V and J ends, which lost 0 bases and 8 bases, there was a span of 13 bases. The CDR3 DNA sequence: TGTGCCAGCAGTTACTCCACGGGGATCGAAGAAAAACTGTTTTTT. It translates to CASSYSTGIEEKLFF.

Points on this clone: Germline is not matched at one junction end, which may reflect a read error. V gene TRBV18 combines with J gene TRBJ2-5; D may match TRBD1 or TRBD2 (5 bases each). There are 13 residues in the CDR3. The germline gives CDR1 KGHSH, CDR2 LQKENI. This CDR3 reads CASSPRRDGVDDF. The CDR3 region has the DNA TGTGCCAGCTCACCACGACGGGACGGGGTCGATGACTTC.

The chain couples TRBV20-1 to TRBJ2-3; unclear D gene. The CDR3 consists of 11 residues. Germline loops: CDR1 DFQATT, CDR2 SNEGSKA (reference sequence). V was clipped by 3 bases and J by 1 base, with 2 bases between them. The CDR3, as DNA: TGCAGTGCTAGCGGCACAGATACGCAGTATTTT. Amino acids: CSASGTDTQYF.

The genes are TRBV5-1 and TRBJ2-5; 10 nucleotides line up with TRBD2. The CDR3 consists of 16 residues. CDR1 SGHRS and CDR2 YFSETQ come from the germline V gene. Trimming at V came to 0 bases and at J to 2 bases, leaving 4 bases not matched to a gene. The CDR3 is CASSLVVAGGQETQYF. In DNA form, the CDR3 reads TGCGCCAGCAGCTTGGTAGTAGCGGGAGGTCAAGAGACCCAGTACTTC.